This passage covers 23 T cell receptor beta chains from one sample sequenced in a study of blood T cell repertoires in COVID-19. Clones were read by immunoSEQ multiplex PCR, and TCRdb kept only the in-frame ones, dropping some. The repertoire has 380,000 or so clones, roughly 90% of them found once; the top ten carry approximately 1.2%. Sequenced material: peripheral blood. Receptors were obtained from a man aged 40-55 years with acute or convalescent COVID-19.

The chain has TRBV9 and TRBJ1-2; a weak D match, TRBD1 (6 bases). Trimming stripped 3 bases from V and 4 bases from J, with 13 bases between. The CDR3 length is 14 residues. Germline CDR1 reads SGDLS; CDR2 reads YYNGEE. CDR3 nucleotides: TGTGCCAGCAGCGGTGGGGGCGTAGGCTATGGCTACACCTTC. This translates into CASSGGGVGYGYTF.

The chain uses TRBV5-6 and TRBJ2-7, with TRBD2 identical over 11 bases. The CDR3 has 14 residues. Trimming took 4 bases from V and 7 from J; bases not matched to a gene: 7. CDR1 and CDR2 (germline): SGHDT, YYEEEE. This CDR3 is CASSPIAGGLEQYF. The CDR3 DNA follows: TGTGCCAGCAGCCCTATAGCGGGGGGGCTTGAGCAGTACTTC. Complete variable domain (other parts from reference TRBV5-6 and TRBJ2-7): DAGVTQSPTHLIKTRGQQVTLRCSPKSGHDTVSWYQQALGQGPQFIFQYYEEEERQRGNFPDRFSGHQFPNYSSELNVNALLLGDSALYLCASSPIAGGLEQYFGPGTRLTVT.

The chain has TRBV28 and TRBJ1-2; 7 nucleotides align to TRBD1. V lost 4 bases to trimming and J lost 8 bases; unmatched junction nucleotides: 10. The CDR3 has 14 residues. Germline loops: CDR1 MDHEN, CDR2 SYDVKM. CDR3 nucleotides: TGTGCCAGCAGTTCGTACTCAGGGGGAGGCGGCTACACCTTC. It is translated as CASSSYSGGGGYTF.

As DNA, the CDR3 is TGTGCCAGCAGCTCCAGAGGGTACACTGAAGCTTTCTTT. Translating gives CASSSRGYTEAFF. The chain joins TRBV11-2 to TRBJ1-1; D is unclear. This CDR3 comprises 13 residues. Trimming shortened V by 4 bases and J by 3 bases, and 9 bases separated the two germline ends. The V gene's germline CDR1 is SGHAT and CDR2 FQNNGV.

As regards this clone: Other nucleotide sequences from this sample produce the same CDR3. This rearrangement joins TRBV30 to TRBJ1-2; unclear D gene. CDR1 is GTSNPN and CDR2 is SVGIG in the germline V gene (reference sequence). This CDR3 comprises 12 residues. Trimming removed 4 bases at V and 0 bases at J, with 6 bases between. CDR3 coding DNA: TGTGCCTGGAACCCAGCTAACTATGGCTACACCTTC. It specifies CAWNPANYGYTF.

This chain uses TRBV27 with TRBJ1-5, with D tentatively TRBD1 (6 bases). The V and J ends lost 3 bases and 2 bases respectively, with 20 bases between them. The CDR3 is 18 residues long. Germline-derived CDR1 and CDR2 are MNHEY and SMNVEV (reference sequence). CDR3 in amino acids: CASSFLRDTREGNQPQHF. In nucleotides, the CDR3 is TGTGCCAGCAGTTTCCTCCGGGACACTAGAGAGGGCAATCAGCCCCAGCATTTT.

CDR3 protein: CASRRQGAIYNEQFF. Written as DNA, the CDR3 is TGTGCCAGCAGACGACAGGGGGCGATTTACAATGAGCAGTTCTTC. The chain recombines TRBV27 with TRBJ2-1, with 10 nucleotides matching TRBD1. V shed 6 bases, J shed 4 bases, and the junction held 6 bases outside the gene matches. Germline loops: CDR1 MNHEY, CDR2 SMNVEV (reference sequence). The CDR3 has 15 amino acids.

The chain couples TRBV7-9 to TRBJ2-2, with TRBD1 matching 8 bases. The germline V gene has CDR1 SEHNR and CDR2 FQNEAQ (reference sequence). The J segment lost 1 base and the V segment lost 6 bases, leaving 10 bases of the junction unmatched. The length of the CDR3 is 17 residues. The chain's CDR3 is CASRGQENLLNTGELFF. For the CDR3, the DNA is TGTGCCAGCAGGGGACAGGAGAACCTATTGAACACCGGGGAGCTGTTTTTT. Together with reference TRBV7-9 and TRBJ2-2, the CDR3 gives the full variable domain: DTGVSQNPRHKITKRGQNVTFRCDPISEHNRLYWYRQTLGQGPEFLTYFQNEAQLEKSRLLSDRFSAERPKGSFSTLEIQRTEQGDSAMYLCASRGQENLLNTGELFFGEGSRLTVL.

This clone was detected only once. The chain is built from TRBV10-3 and TRBJ2-5, with 9 bases matching TRBD2. This CDR3 has 16 residues. The germline V gene has CDR1 ENHRY and CDR2 SYGVKD. V lost 8 bases to trimming and J lost 0 bases; unmatched junction nucleotides: 10. CDR3 in DNA: TGTGCCATCCGCCCGGCCGCGGGGGGGTACCAAGAGACCCAGTACTTC. Amino acids: CAIRPAAGGYQETQYF.

The chain combines TRBV1 with TRBJ2-1; the D segment call TRBD2 is taken from the table without a DNA check. TRBV1 is listed as a pseudogene. The CDR3 has 17 amino acids. For the CDR3, the DNA is TGCACCAGCAGCCAAGATCGAAGCGGAAGCTCCTACAATGAGCAGTTCTTC. Translated: CTSSQDRSGSSYNEQFF.

V usage is TRBV6-2 or TRBV6-3 and J usage is TRBJ1-2; D gene unclear. Germline-derived CDR1 and CDR2 are MNHEY and SVGEGT. Deletions cut 6 bases from V and 3 bases from J, with 8 bases between. The CDR3 extends over 12 amino acids. In nucleotides, the CDR3 is TGTGCCAGCAGCAACAACGACTATGGCTACACCTTC. Translation gives CASSNNDYGYTF.

V and J are TRBV27 and TRBJ1-4; a possible D gene is TRBD1 (6 bases). V was pared by 3 bases and J by 3 bases, with 11 bases between. This CDR3 region has 15 residues. Germline CDR1 MNHEY, CDR2 SMNVEV (reference sequence). In nucleotides, the CDR3 is TGTGCCAGCAGTTTCTGGGGGCGAGCTAATGAAAAACTGTTTTTT. This gives the protein CASSFWGRANEKLFF. The full variable domain, in which reference TRBV27 and TRBJ1-4 provide the parts outside the CDR3, is EAQVTQNPRYLITVTGKKLTVTCSQNMNHEYMSWYRQDPGLGLRQIYYSMNVEVTDKGDVPEGYKVSRKEKRNFPLILESPSPNQTSLYFCASSFWGRANEKLFFGSGTQLSVL.

V usage is TRBV28 and J usage is TRBJ1-6, with 8 positions matching TRBD1. The CDR3 runs 16 residues. Germline V gives CDR1 MDHEN, CDR2 SYDVKM. With 11 bases clipped from V and 2 bases from J, the junction kept 11 bases outside the gene matches. CDR3 DNA: TGTGCCTCCGACTCACCGACAGGGGCCTATAATTCACCCCTCCACTTT. Translation gives CASDSPTGAYNSPLHF.

The gene calls are TRBV7-8 and TRBJ1-5; D gene unclear. Trimming left V 2 bases short and J 3 bases short, with 23 bases between. In germline, CDR1 is SGHVS, CDR2 FQNEAQ. The CDR3 sequence is 19 residues long. The CDR3 DNA sequence: TGTGCCAGCAGCTTAACCCGCTACGGCCTAGCAAACGACAATCAGCCCCAGCATTTT. The encoded protein is CASSLTRYGLANDNQPQHF.

DNA for the CDR3: TGTGCCAGCAGCCCCCGGCGGGAAGATAATTCACCCCTCCACTTT. This sequence encodes CASSPRREDNSPLHF. The chain uses TRBV4-2 and TRBJ1-6; D is unclear. The CDR3 is 15 residues long. Per the germline V gene, CDR1 is LGHNA and CDR2 is YNFKEQ. Trimming cost V 4 bases and J 5 bases, with 12 bases left between them.

On this clone: Compared with germline, one end of the junction differs, possibly owing to a read error. The rearrangement joins TRBV12-3 or TRBV12-4 to TRBJ2-5; weak D call: TRBD2 (6 bases). The length of the CDR3 is 12 residues. DNA of the CDR3: TGTGCCAGCAGTTTAGAGGGGACTCCTAGTAACTTC. This sequence encodes CASSLEGTPSNF.

This clone was counted only a few times. The V gene is TRBV20-1, the J gene TRBJ2-1, with 12 bases fitting TRBD2. The CDR3 contains 14 residues. The germline V gene encodes CDR1 DFQATT and CDR2 SNEGSKA (reference sequence). The trim removed 3 bases at V and 12 bases at J, leaving 9 bases unmatched. This CDR3 is CSASVPSGGAGQFF. CDR3 DNA sequence: TGCAGTGCTAGTGTTCCTAGCGGGGGGGCCGGGCAGTTCTTC.

This clone was observed once. The rearrangement links TRBV23-1 to TRBJ1-5, with D unclear. TRBV23-1 is filed as an ORF, its function uncertain. The CDR3 length is 12 residues. V was pared by 7 bases and J by 6 bases, with 10 bases between. The CDR3 nucleotides are TGCGCCAGCACACCGCGGGGTCAGCCCCAGCATTTT. Translating gives CASTPRGQPQHF.

The rearrangement uses TRBV27 and TRBJ2-3; D is unresolved. Germline assignment: CDR1 MNHEY and CDR2 SMNVEV (reference sequence). This CDR3 spans 16 amino acids. V lost 3 bases, J lost 4 bases, and 17 bases lay in between. As DNA, the CDR3 is TGTGCCAGCAGTTTCGCCGAAGCGCTCCGGTCAGATACGCAGTATTTT. Protein: CASSFAEALRSDTQYF.

V gene TRBV27 combines with J gene TRBJ1-1; D is possibly TRBD1 (6 bases). The CDR3 is 12 amino acids. V was pared by 6 bases and J by 6 bases, with 11 bases between. Germline V gives CDR1 MNHEY, CDR2 SMNVEV (reference sequence). CDR3 sequence (DNA): TGTGCCAGCAGCACAGGGAGGGCTGAAGCTTTCTTT. It codes for CASSTGRAEAFF.

This chain links TRBV5-6 with TRBJ1-5; 7 positions agree with TRBD1. CDR1 and CDR2 from the germline V gene are SGHDT and YYEEEE. CDR3 size: 14 residues. V shed 0 bases, J shed 7 bases, and the junction held 4 bases outside the gene matches. The CDR3 loop reads CASSLAQGGQPQHF. CDR3 nucleotides: TGTGCCAGCAGCTTGGCCCAGGGGGGACAGCCCCAGCATTTT.

This clone has a single count. The chain recombines TRBV23-1 with TRBJ2-1; 9 bases agree with TRBD1. TRBV23-1 is designated an ORF whose function remains uncertain. V gave up 2 bases and J gave up 5 bases; unmatched junction bases: 10. CDR3 size: 17 residues. Written as DNA, the CDR3 is TGCGCCAGCAGTCAAAGGGAGGGGACAGGGTGCGACAATGAGCAGTTCTTC. This codes for CASSQREGTGCDNEQFF.

The V and J genes are TRBV7-2 and TRBJ1-1; 7 nucleotides line up with TRBD1. This CDR3 region has 13 residues. Germline CDR1 is SGHTA and CDR2 is FQGNSA. Unmatched junction bases numbered 2, after V lost 5 bases and J lost 2 bases. CDR3 protein: CASSRGRNTEAFF. Written as DNA, the CDR3 is TGTGCCAGCAGCAGGGGGCGTAACACTGAAGCTTTCTTT.